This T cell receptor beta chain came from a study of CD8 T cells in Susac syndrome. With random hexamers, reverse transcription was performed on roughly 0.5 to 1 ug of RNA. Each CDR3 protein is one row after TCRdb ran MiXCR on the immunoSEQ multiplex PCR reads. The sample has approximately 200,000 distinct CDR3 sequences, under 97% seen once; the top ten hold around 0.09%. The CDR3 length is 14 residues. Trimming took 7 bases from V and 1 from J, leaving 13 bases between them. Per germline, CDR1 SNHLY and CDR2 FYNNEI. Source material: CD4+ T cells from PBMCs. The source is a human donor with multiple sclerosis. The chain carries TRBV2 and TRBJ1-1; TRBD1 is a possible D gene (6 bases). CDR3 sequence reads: CASNGGLGNTEAFF. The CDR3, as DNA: TGTGCCAGCAACGGGGGGCTTGGGAACACTGAAGCTTTCTTT. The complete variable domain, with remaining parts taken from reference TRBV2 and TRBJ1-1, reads EPEVTQTPSHQVTQMGQEVILRCVPISNHLYFYWYRQILGQKVEFLVSFYNNEISEKSEIFDDQFSVERPDGSNFTLKIRSTKLEDSAMYFCASNGGLGNTEAFFGQGTRLTVV.